The text below deals with one T cell receptor (beta chain). This sample stems from a study of T cell changes during pregnancy in multiple sclerosis. Using immunoSEQ multiplex PCR, the repertoire was profiled, and TCRdb retains in-frame clones only, with some absent. In the table there are some 54,000 clones, approximately 94% of which are singletons. This CDR3 is 15 amino acids long. The germline V gene encodes CDR1 MRHNA and CDR2 SNTAGT. V lost 4 bases and J lost 4; bases outside the gene matches: 1. This TCR was recovered from a female donor with multiple sclerosis, enrolled in a pregnancy study. The sample here was CD8+ T cells from peripheral blood mononuclear cells, taken in the third trimester of pregnancy. The rearrangement links TRBV6-4 to TRBJ2-1, with 13 bases that match TRBD2. The CDR3 DNA is TGTGCCAGCAGTGCGGGACTAGCGGGATACAATGAGCAGTTCTTC. This translates into CASSAGLAGYNEQFF.